The 15 T cell receptor beta chains given below trace back to one sample, sequenced in a study of blood T cell repertoires in COVID-19. Produced via immunoSEQ multiplex PCR; TCRdb's table is partial and in-frame only. The sample has over 400,000 clones, roughly 85% seen once; the top ten hold approximately 3.4%. Sequenced material: peripheral blood. The receptors stem from a human donor in a cohort sampled during active COVID-19.

V and J are TRBV5-4 and TRBJ1-6; TRBD1 matches at 8 bases. The V gene end was trimmed by 4 bases and the J gene end by 8 bases; junction bases not matched to a gene: 8. The CDR3 spans 15 residues. Germline V gene data show CDR1 as SGHNT and CDR2 as YYREEE (reference sequence). The CDR3 DNA reads TGTGCCAGCAGCCGTGGGACAGGCAGGGATTCACCCCTCCACTTT. Residues: CASSRGTGRDSPLHF.

A note on this clone: One end of the junction is discordant with germline, which a read error may explain. The chain combines TRBV7-7 with TRBJ2-7; D unclear. The CDR3 runs to 13 residues. Germline-derived CDR1 and CDR2 are SSHAT and FNYEAQ (reference sequence). The DNA of the CDR3 is TGTGCTAGCAGCTCCCTTCCCCAGTACGAGCAGTACTTC. Residues: CASSSLPQYEQYF.

This chain connects TRBV28 to TRBJ1-5; no clear D. Germline CDR1 is MDHEN and CDR2 is SYDVKM. V was pared by 6 bases and J by 3 bases, with 12 bases between. The CDR3 spans 14 residues. The CDR3, as DNA: TGTGCCAGCAGCCTAACTCTCTTCAATCAGCCCCAGCATTTT. Its translation: CASSLTLFNQPQHF.

The V gene is TRBV6-5, the J gene TRBJ1-2; 7 nucleotides line up with TRBD1. The germline gives CDR1 MNHEY, CDR2 SVGAGI. There are 15 residues in the CDR3. Trimming took 5 bases from V and 5 from J; bases not matched to a gene: 11. In DNA form, the CDR3 reads TGTGCCAGCAGTATGACAGGGTCGGAAATTTATGGCTACACCTTC. This codes for CASSMTGSEIYGYTF.

This rearrangement joins TRBV2 to TRBJ2-3; 8 positions match TRBD2. After removal of 7 bases from V and 2 bases from J, the junction contained 11 bases not matched to a gene. Per the germline V gene, CDR1 is SNHLY and CDR2 is FYNNEI. This CDR3 spans 16 amino acids. Here the CDR3 DNA reads TGTGCCAGCATGGTCGGGCGGGAGGCCCTCACAGATACGCAGTATTTT. This translates into CASMVGREALTDTQYF.

This clone was recorded only once. This sequence joins TRBV18 and TRBJ1-2; possibly TRBD1 for D (5 bases). Germline-derived CDR1 and CDR2 are KGHSH and LQKENI. The V and J ends lost 2 bases and 6 bases respectively, with 13 bases between them. The length of the CDR3 is 14 residues. The CDR3 nucleotides are TGTGCCAGCTCACCAAATTCCAGGGATGATGGCTACACCTTC. This translates into CASSPNSRDDGYTF. The entire variable domain, with the rest obtained from reference TRBV18 and TRBJ1-2, is as follows: NAGVMQNPRHLVRRRGQEARLRCSPMKGHSHVYWYRQLPEEGLKFMVYLQKENIIDESGMPKERFSAEFPKEGPSILRIQQVVRGDSAAYFCASSPNSRDDGYTFGSGTRLTVV.

This chain connects TRBV10-3 to TRBJ1-2, with TRBD1 as a possible D gene (5 bases). The CDR3 has 13 residues. The V gene's germline CDR1 is ENHRY and CDR2 SYGVKD. Deletions cut 7 bases from V and 8 bases from J, with 17 bases between. CDR3 sequence: CAIMQTVGDGYTF. For the CDR3, the DNA is TGTGCCATCATGCAGACAGTCGGAGACGGCTACACCTTC.

The chain employs TRBV11-2 and TRBJ2-7, with TRBD1 matching over 8 bases. The CDR3 consists of 16 residues. The germline V gene encodes CDR1 SGHAT and CDR2 FQNNGV. Trimming removed 1 base from V and 5 bases from J; junction bases left unmatched: 10. CDR3 nucleotide sequence: TGTGCCAGCAGCTTAGCCCCGCAGGGGGCCGGTGACGAGCAGTACTTC. It is translated as CASSLAPQGAGDEQYF.

This chain connects TRBV11-1 to TRBJ1-2; D gene uncertain. Germline CDR1 is SGHAT and CDR2 is FQDESV (reference sequence). Between the trimmed V and J ends, which lost 2 bases and 1 base, there was a span of 11 bases. CDR3 length: 15 amino acids. CDR3 in DNA: TGTGCCAGCAGCTTAAGGCGGGCTGATAACTATGGCTACACCTTC. This codes for CASSLRRADNYGYTF. The complete variable domain, with remaining parts taken from reference TRBV11-1 and TRBJ1-2, reads EAEVAQSPRYKITEKSQAVAFWCDPISGHATLYWYRQILGQGPELLVQFQDESVVDDSQLPKDRFSAERLKGVDSTLKIQPAELGDSAMYLCASSLRRADNYGYTFGSGTRLTVV.

The chain links TRBV28 to TRBJ1-2; 10 bases agree with TRBD1. The CDR3 has 17 amino acids. V trimming: 4 bases; J trimming: 5 bases; junction bases outside the gene matches: 13. CDR1 and CDR2 from the germline V gene are MDHEN and SYDVKM. The CDR3 DNA follows: TGTGCCAGCAGTTCCCTTTCGACAGGGGGCGCGGAATATGGCTACACCTTC. Protein product: CASSSLSTGGAEYGYTF.

This chain connects TRBV6-2 or TRBV6-3 to TRBJ1-5; tentatively, D is TRBD1 (5 bases). The ends were cut back, 0 bases at V and 6 bases at J, with 9 bases in the middle. Germline CDR1 reads MNHEY; CDR2 reads SVGEGT. The CDR3 extends over 14 amino acids. DNA for the CDR3: TGTGCCAGCAGTTACTCGGGGGGGAGTCAGCCCCAGCATTTT. Protein product: CASSYSGGSQPQHF.

The rearrangement uses TRBV19 and TRBJ1-2; D not resolved. Germline lookup yields CDR1 LNHDA and CDR2 SQIVND (reference sequence). Between the trimmed V and J ends, which lost 3 bases and 3 bases, there was a span of 11 bases. The CDR3 spans 14 residues. The CDR3 here is CASSIEGFDYGYTF. CDR3 DNA sequence: TGTGCCAGTAGTATCGAGGGTTTCGACTATGGCTACACCTTC.

The chain couples TRBV6-5 to TRBJ2-1; perhaps TRBD2 as D (6 bases). CDR1 and CDR2 from the germline V gene are MNHEY and SVGAGI. V gave up 6 bases and J gave up 5 bases, with 17 bases separating them. CDR3 length: 15 residues. The CDR3, as DNA: TGTGCCAGCAGGGGGCTCCAGGGAGGCCACAATGAGCAGTTCTTC. Its translation: CASRGLQGGHNEQFF.

This clone was seen more than once but under ten times. The CDR3 DNA reads as TGTGCCAGCAGCTTGGGTTCGGGACAGGGGAATTCACCCCTCCACTTT. This codes for CASSLGSGQGNSPLHF. The V and J genes are TRBV5-4 and TRBJ1-6; 10 nucleotides match TRBD1. The CDR3 covers 16 residues. The V gene end was trimmed by 0 bases and the J gene end by 7 bases; junction bases not matched to a gene: 4. CDR1 SGHNT and CDR2 YYREEE come from the germline V gene (reference sequence).

The rearrangement joins TRBV25-1 to TRBJ2-4; D may be TRBD1 (6 bases). The germline V gene has CDR1 MGHDK and CDR2 SYGVNS. This CDR3 region has 18 residues. The ends were cut back, 0 bases at V and 1 base at J, with 16 bases in the middle. CDR3 region: CASSEYGQSLGAKNIQYF. In DNA form, the CDR3 reads TGTGCCAGCAGTGAATATGGACAGTCCCTGGGGGCCAAAAACATTCAGTACTTC.